The clone carrying this T cell receptor beta chain was counted only a few times. Time point here: sample taken at primary tumor resection. In each case, whole RNA from tumor, nontumor lung or frozen PBMC was sequenced unsorted. The entry originates in a study of spatial heterogeneity in lung cancer. TCRdb fed the 5' RACE reads into MiXCR, producing one record per CDR3 protein. The table lists 25,000 to 35,000 distinct CDR3 sequences, around 8.4% of them singletons, with roughly 40% in the top ten. CDR3 length equals 13 residues. With V trimmed by 1 base and J by 11 bases, 6 bases remained unmatched. Germline values: CDR1 SGHTA, CDR2 FQGNSA.

This sample comprised PBMCs, obtained at surgery. The chain has TRBV7-2 and TRBJ2-5, with 8 bases identical to TRBD2. This TCR was recovered from a female donor with early-stage non-small cell lung cancer. The CDR3 nucleotides are TGTGCCAGCAGCTTAGAGTGGTCTAGCGGGCAGTACTTC. Protein sequence: CASSLEWSSGQYF.